This note documents a single T cell receptor (beta chain) sequence. Its antigen is still unknown. These data originate in a study of T cells in localized non-small cell lung cancer. Sequencing was performed with immunoSEQ multiplex PCR; in TCRdb, only in-frame clones are kept and a portion is missing. The table lists approximately 11,000 clones, roughly 29% of them singletons. Germline assignment: CDR1 LNHDA and CDR2 SQIVND (reference sequence). V shed 4 bases, J shed 1 base, and the junction held 4 bases outside the gene matches. CDR3 length: 15 amino acids. Study-wide results and limits: Detection in adjacent lung was observed for a median around 55 of the top 100 tumor clones. Longer overall survival accompanied higher blood T cell density.

The sequenced sample was lung tumor tissue, obtained before any cancer treatment. This clonotype was obtained from a man aged 35 to 69 with stage I lung adenocarcinoma. The J gene is TRBJ1-2, the V gene TRBV19, with 9 bases lining up with TRBD1. The CDR3 DNA reads TGTGCCAGTAGTACCGGGACAGGGAATAACTATGGCTACACCTTC. Translated, it gives CASSTGTGNNYGYTF.